This entry lists 17 T cell receptor beta chains sequenced from one sample in a study of blood T cell repertoires in COVID-19. Data came from immunoSEQ multiplex PCR; TCRdb stores just in-frame clones and leaves some out. In the table there are around 170,000 clones, roughly 80% of which are singletons. Sequences were obtained from peripheral blood. These receptors were taken from a man aged 30 to 39 with active or convalescent COVID-19.

The V call is TRBV7-9, the J call TRBJ2-1, with 10 positions matching TRBD2. Per the germline V gene, CDR1 is SEHNR and CDR2 is FQNEAQ (reference sequence). With V trimmed by 1 base and J by 0 bases, 9 bases remained unmatched. This CDR3 is 19 amino acids long. CDR3 in amino acids: CASSLGVAGGPSSYNEQFF. The CDR3 region has the DNA TGTGCCAGCAGCTTAGGGGTAGCGGGGGGTCCTAGCTCCTACAATGAGCAGTTCTTC.

The sample holds a few counts of this clone. CDR3: CAWSGYGNTEAFF. The CDR3 DNA is TGTGCCTGGAGTGGTTACGGGAACACTGAAGCTTTCTTT. The chain combines TRBV30 with TRBJ1-1; unclear D gene. Between the trimmed V and J ends, which lost 1 base and 1 base, there was a span of 7 bases. CDR1 and CDR2 (germline): GTSNPN, SVGIG (reference sequence). The CDR3 consists of 13 residues.

This clone is a singleton in its sample. This chain connects TRBV11-2 to TRBJ2-4, with TRBD1 as a possible D gene (6 bases). Per germline, CDR1 SGHAT and CDR2 FQNNGV. The length of the CDR3 is 16 residues. The V gene lost 0 bases and the J gene lost 3 bases, with 12 bases spanning the gap. CDR3 loop: CASSLDPAGVKNIQYF. The CDR3 DNA reads as TGTGCCAGCAGCTTAGATCCCGCAGGGGTCAAAAACATTCAGTACTTC.

The V call is TRBV2, the J call TRBJ1-1; the match to TRBD1 covers 9 bases. This CDR3 has 16 amino acids. The junction had 12 bases not matched to a gene; V was cut back by 6 bases and J by 4 bases. Per the germline V gene, CDR1 is SNHLY and CDR2 is FYNNEI. The CDR3 loop reads CASRTDRGGGITEAFF. In DNA form, the CDR3 reads TGTGCCAGCAGGACCGACAGGGGGGGAGGGATCACTGAAGCTTTCTTT.

The V call is TRBV5-6, the J call TRBJ1-5; TRBD1 is a possible D gene (5 bases). Germline CDR1 and CDR2: SGHDT and YYEEEE. V lost 6 bases to trimming and J lost 2 bases, with 15 bases between them. The CDR3 sequence is 15 residues long. The CDR3 DNA reads TGTGCCAGCAACAACCAGGGTTACGGCAATCAGCCCCAGCATTTT. It yields the protein CASNNQGYGNQPQHF.

This chain joins TRBV7-2 and TRBJ2-7, with D possibly matching TRBD1 (6 bases). Trimming stripped 1 base from V and 1 base from J, with 11 bases between. The CDR3 has 15 amino acids. In germline, CDR1 is SGHTA, CDR2 FQGNSA. The chain's CDR3 is CASSLGGQSSYEQYF. CDR3 DNA: TGTGCCAGCAGCTTAGGTGGACAGTCATCCTACGAGCAGTACTTC.

The chain carries TRBV11-2 and TRBJ1-5; tentatively, D is TRBD1 (5 bases). Trimming stripped 1 base from V and 7 bases from J, with 14 bases between. CDR3 length equals 15 residues. CDR1 is SGHAT, CDR2 FQNNGV, per germline. CDR3 sequence: CASSLGQGGEQPQHF. The CDR3 region has the DNA TGTGCCAGCAGCTTAGGGCAGGGCGGAGAACAGCCCCAGCATTTT.

The chain has TRBV7-9 and TRBJ1-1; D remains unclear. CDR1 SEHNR and CDR2 FQNEAQ come from the germline V gene (reference sequence). The CDR3 runs 14 residues. With 6 bases removed from V and 9 bases from J, the gap between germline ends came to 20 bases. The CDR3 bases are TGTGCCAGCAGTCCCTTCGGGGAGGGTAGGAAAGCTTTCTTT. Protein product: CASSPFGEGRKAFF.

The chain uses TRBV3-1 (or the pseudogene TRBV3-2) and TRBJ2-3, with 8 bases that match TRBD2. The CDR3 loop spans 15 amino acids. Germline V gene lookup returns CDR1 LGHDT and CDR2 YNNKEL (reference sequence). V shed 2 bases, J shed 5 bases, and the junction held 6 bases outside the gene matches. CDR3 sequence: CASSQRSGMGDTQYF. CDR3 DNA: TGTGCCAGCAGCCAACGTAGCGGGATGGGAGATACGCAGTATTTT.

The J gene is TRBJ2-5, the V gene TRBV5-1; no reliable D call. Between the trimmed V and J ends, which lost 5 bases and 0 bases, there was a span of 8 bases. The length of the CDR3 is 13 residues. Germline V gene data show CDR1 as SGHRS and CDR2 as YFSETQ. This CDR3 reads CASRVTNQETQYF. Written as DNA, the CDR3 is TGCGCCAGCAGAGTCACTAACCAAGAGACCCAGTACTTC.

This sequence joins TRBV5-1 and TRBJ2-1; tentatively, D is TRBD1 (6 bases). The CDR3 runs 15 residues. CDR1 SGHRS and CDR2 YFSETQ come from the germline V gene. V lost 4 bases and J lost 7, with 18 bases in between. The CDR3 DNA reads as TGCGCCAGCAGCGGAACAGGGATCCTTAGGAATGAGCAGTTCTTC. This sequence encodes CASSGTGILRNEQFF.

The chain couples TRBV9 to TRBJ1-5, with D perhaps TRBD1 (5 bases). The V gene's germline CDR1 is SGDLS and CDR2 YYNGEE. V lost 4 bases, J lost 1 base, and 18 bases lay in between. There are 17 residues in the CDR3. The CDR3 coding sequence is TGTGCCAGCAGCCCCGGGGGTAACGTCCTGAGCAATCAGCCCCAGCATTTT. Protein sequence: CASSPGGNVLSNQPQHF.

This chain links TRBV4-2 with TRBJ2-1, with a tentative D call TRBD2 (6 bases). From germline, CDR1 is LGHNA and CDR2 YNFKEQ. This CDR3 has 11 residues. V lost 7 bases and J lost 10, with 11 bases in between. CDR3 sequence: CASIRGGEQFF. The DNA of the CDR3 is TGTGCCAGCATCCGGGGAGGCGAGCAGTTCTTC.

This clone was picked up one time. The chain employs TRBV7-8 and TRBJ1-1; 9 nucleotides agree with TRBD1. Trimming at V came to 5 bases and at J to 5 bases, leaving 12 bases not matched to a gene. Germline CDR1 is SGHVS and CDR2 is FQNEAQ. The length of the CDR3 is 16 residues. CDR3 nucleotides: TGTGCCAGCAGCAGACAGGGGGGGATGACAGGGACTGAAGCTTTCTTT. The encoded protein is CASSRQGGMTGTEAFF.

This chain links TRBV18 with TRBJ1-5; tentatively, D is TRBD1 (5 bases). CDR1 and CDR2 (germline): KGHSH, LQKENI. V was pared by 2 bases and J by 6 bases, with 17 bases between. The CDR3 contains 16 residues. The CDR3 DNA is TGTGCCAGCTCACCAAAGGAAGGCAGGGAAGGTCAGCCCCAGCATTTT. It is translated as CASSPKEGREGQPQHF.

This chain connects TRBV12-2 to TRBJ2-7; the table names TRBD2, a call not compared with the DNA. TRBV12-2 is deemed a pseudogene. This CDR3 contains 15 residues. The chain's CDR3 is CASRLDGGFGDEQYV. The CDR3 DNA sequence: TGTGCAAGTCGCTTAGACGGGGGGTTCGGGGACGAGCAGTACGTC.

The genes are TRBV19 and TRBJ1-1; D possibly corresponds to TRBD1 (6 bases). V was pared by 6 bases and J by 0 bases, with 14 bases between. This CDR3 is built from 15 residues. CDR1 is LNHDA, CDR2 SQIVND, per germline (reference sequence). Here the CDR3 reads CASRKGTFMNTEAFF. CDR3 coding DNA: TGTGCCAGTAGGAAAGGGACATTCATGAACACTGAAGCTTTCTTT.